Each of the 2 T cell receptor beta chains below was sequenced from the same sample in a study of shared clonotypes between healthy human individuals. Profiled with immunoSEQ multiplex PCR; TCRdb holds only in-frame clones, not every one. The data hold more than 2,000,000 clones, with approximately 95% observed a single time. The sequenced material came from naive CD4+ T cells from PBMCs. Indicated subset: CD45RA+ positively selected. These TCRs come from a man between 18 and 35 years old in good health. Some clones in this sample may be carry-over from other donors' samples.

V and J are TRBV4-1 and TRBJ1-6; D is unresolved. Trimming pared 0 bases from V and 10 bases from J, leaving 16 bases between. Germline-derived CDR1 and CDR2 are MGHRA and YSYEKL. The CDR3 runs to 16 residues. CDR3 loop: CASSQDFIMKGSPLHF. CDR3 nucleotides: TGCGCCAGCAGCCAAGATTTTATAATGAAGGGCTCACCCCTCCACTTT.

This rearrangement joins TRBV5-6 to TRBJ2-3; D is unclear. Looked up from germline, CDR1 is SGHDT and CDR2 is YYEEEE. Trimming cost V 0 bases and J 6 bases, with 11 bases left between them. This CDR3 has 14 amino acids. The CDR3, as DNA: TGTGCCAGCAGCTTGGAAGTTCGAGCGGATACGCAGTATTTT. Its translation: CASSLEVRADTQYF. Full variable domain (missing parts from reference TRBV5-6 and TRBJ2-3): DAGVTQSPTHLIKTRGQQVTLRCSPKSGHDTVSWYQQALGQGPQFIFQYYEEEERQRGNFPDRFSGHQFPNYSSELNVNALLLGDSALYLCASSLEVRADTQYFGPGTRLTVL.